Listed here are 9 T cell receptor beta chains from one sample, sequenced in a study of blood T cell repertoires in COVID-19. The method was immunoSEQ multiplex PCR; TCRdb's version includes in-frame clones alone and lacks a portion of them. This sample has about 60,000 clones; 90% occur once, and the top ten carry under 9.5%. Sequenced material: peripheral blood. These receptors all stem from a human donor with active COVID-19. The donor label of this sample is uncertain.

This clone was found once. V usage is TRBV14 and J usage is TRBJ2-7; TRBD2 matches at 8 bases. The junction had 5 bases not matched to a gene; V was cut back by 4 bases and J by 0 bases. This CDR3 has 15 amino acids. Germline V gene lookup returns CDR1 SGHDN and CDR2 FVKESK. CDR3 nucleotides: TGTGCCAGCAGCCGGGCGGGGGGTCTCTCCTACGAGCAGTACTTC. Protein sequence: CASSRAGGLSYEQYF.

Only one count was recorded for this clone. The CDR3 reads CASSQDAAFGGNEQYF. The CDR3 coding sequence is TGCGCCAGCAGCCAAGATGCCGCATTCGGGGGGAACGAGCAGTACTTC. The V call is TRBV4-1, the J call TRBJ2-7; 7 bases map to TRBD2. With 0 bases clipped from V and 5 bases from J, the junction kept 10 bases outside the gene matches. The CDR3 has 16 amino acids. The germline CDR1 and CDR2 sequences are MGHRA and YSYEKL.

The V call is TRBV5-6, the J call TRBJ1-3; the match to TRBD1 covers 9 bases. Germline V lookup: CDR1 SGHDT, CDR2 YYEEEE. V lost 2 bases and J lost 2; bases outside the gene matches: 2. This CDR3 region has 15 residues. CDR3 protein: CASSFNRGPGNTIYF. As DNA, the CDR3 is TGTGCCAGCAGCTTTAACAGGGGGCCTGGAAACACCATATATTTT. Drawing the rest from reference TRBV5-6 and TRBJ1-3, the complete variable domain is DAGVTQSPTHLIKTRGQQVTLRCSPKSGHDTVSWYQQALGQGPQFIFQYYEEEERQRGNFPDRFSGHQFPNYSSELNVNALLLGDSALYLCASSFNRGPGNTIYFGEGSWLTVV.

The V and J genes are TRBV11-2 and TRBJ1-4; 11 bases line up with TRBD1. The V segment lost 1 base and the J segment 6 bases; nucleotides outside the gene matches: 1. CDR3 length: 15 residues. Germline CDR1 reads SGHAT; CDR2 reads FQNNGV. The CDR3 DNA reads TGTGCCAGCAGCTTAGGGACAGGGGGCCATGAAAAACTGTTTTTT. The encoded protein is CASSLGTGGHEKLFF.

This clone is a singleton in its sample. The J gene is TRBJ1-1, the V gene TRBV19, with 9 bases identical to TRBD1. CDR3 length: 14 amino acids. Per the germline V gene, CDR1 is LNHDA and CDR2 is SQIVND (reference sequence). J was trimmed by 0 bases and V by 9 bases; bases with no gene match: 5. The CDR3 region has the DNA TGTGCCAGCCGGGACAGGGCCCTGAACACTGAAGCTTTCTTT. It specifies CASRDRALNTEAFF.

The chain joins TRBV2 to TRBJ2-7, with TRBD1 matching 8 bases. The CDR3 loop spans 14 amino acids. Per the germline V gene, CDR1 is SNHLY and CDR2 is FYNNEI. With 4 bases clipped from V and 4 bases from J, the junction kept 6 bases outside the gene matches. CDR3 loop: CASSGQGRQYEQYF. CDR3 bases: TGTGCCAGCAGTGGACAGGGGCGGCAATACGAGCAGTACTTC.

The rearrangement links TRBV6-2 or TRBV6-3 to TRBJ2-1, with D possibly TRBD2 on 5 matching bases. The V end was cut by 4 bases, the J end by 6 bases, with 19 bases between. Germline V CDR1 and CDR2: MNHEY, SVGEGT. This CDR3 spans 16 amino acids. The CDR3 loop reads CASSSSSGYGINEQFF. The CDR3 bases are TGTGCCAGCAGTTCCTCTTCGGGGTACGGAATCAATGAGCAGTTCTTC.

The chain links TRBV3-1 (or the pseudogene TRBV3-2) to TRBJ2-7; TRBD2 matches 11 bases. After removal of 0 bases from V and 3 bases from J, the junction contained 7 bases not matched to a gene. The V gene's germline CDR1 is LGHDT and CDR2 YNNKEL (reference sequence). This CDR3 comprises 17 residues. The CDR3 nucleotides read TGTGCCAGCAGCCAAGACGCTCTAGCGGGAGGAAGCTACGAGCAGTACTTC. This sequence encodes CASSQDALAGGSYEQYF.

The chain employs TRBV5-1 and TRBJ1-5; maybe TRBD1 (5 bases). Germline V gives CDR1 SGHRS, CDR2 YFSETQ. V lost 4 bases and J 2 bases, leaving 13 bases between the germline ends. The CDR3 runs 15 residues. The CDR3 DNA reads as TGCGCCAGCAGCCCCGCGGGGACGGGCAATCAGCCCCAGCATTTT. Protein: CASSPAGTGNQPQHF.